This T cell receptor beta chain was observed in a study of CD8+ T cells in alopecia areata (dated by TCRdb to the late 2010s). As for the study more broadly: Treated patients were enrolled in an open-label pilot trial of oral tofacitinib, 5 to 10 mg twice daily, for moderate-to-severe alopecia areata. Clonality in the scalp was compared among normal scalp (n=4), patchy alopecia areata scalp (n=8), and alopecia totalis/universalis scalp (n=8). For the treated patients, the SALT score, which quantifies what percentage of scalp surface area is affected, served as the measure of disease severity. TCRbeta CDR3 regions were amplified by immunoSEQ multiplex PCR using 35 Vbeta forward and 13 Jbeta reverse primers. On the human side, TCRbeta sequencing was run on scalp tissue and on sorted CD4+ and CD8+ peripheral blood T cells from healthy controls and from alopecia areata patients with either patchy or totalis/universalis disease. RNA came from the PAXgene miRNA kit for fixed scalp, the miRNeasy kit for PBMCs, and the RNeasy kit for mouse skin. In both human patients and the C3H/HeJ mouse model, the study applied high-throughput TCRbeta sequencing to look at T cell clonal expansion in alopecia areata. Patients on tofacitinib were biopsied at baseline and after 4 and 24 weeks of treatment, and several of the patients also had a later scalp biopsy. Patients received tofacitinib for 6 to 18 months and were then followed off drug for 6 months to check for delayed response and recurrence.

Comment on this clone: Its antigen is not yet known. Base qualities are missing; no much larger clone stands one base away.

The sample's treatment or condition label, in plain terms: oral pan-JAK inhibitor, 5-10 mg twice daily. Peripheral blood and lesional scalp punch biopsies were obtained from patients with alopecia areata. PBMCs were separated by density centrifugation and stained for CD3, CD4 and CD8, after which CD4+ and CD8+ T cells were sorted on a FACSAria. The CDR1 and CDR2 encoded by the germline V gene (reference sequence) are SGHNT and YYREEE. V has 4 bases trimmed and J has 6 bases trimmed; junction bases matching no gene number 7. The CDR3 starts with the cysteine, ends with the phenylalanine, and has 15 residues. The only DNA kept is the CDR3, 45 bases in frame from the first base. The library was made by the immunoSEQ multiplex PCR assay. To provide template for TCR sequencing, every sample had RNA extracted and reverse transcribed into cDNA. First-strand cDNA was synthesized with SuperScript III using a 2:1 mix of oligo-dT and random hexamers. Amplification bias was assessed with a synthetic immune receptor repertoire, and residual bias was removed computationally. In the original analysis: Raw reads were preprocessed to remove errors, and CDR3 was defined by IMGT conventions from the conserved cysteine to phenylalanine. Clonality was computed as 1 minus the Shannon entropy, with the entropy normalized by log2 of the number of productive unique TCRs. CD4 or CD8 identity of scalp clones was inferred by cross-referencing scalp TCRbeta sequences with sorted blood CD4 and CD8 repertoires. The table was pulled from immuneACCESS by TCRdb, which kept in-frame rearrangements only. Such tables lose some clones; where checked, under half of the loss comes from unresolved V genes, and the rest has no known cause. The V and J calls and the clone size are those of that table, but D and trimming were determined from the DNA. The sample includes under 300,000 clones, with 50% to 75% observed a single time. The ten largest make up 0.93% of the sample.

Results the study describes overall, beyond this receptor: Lesional scalp, especially in alopecia totalis/universalis, showed higher clonality and more expanded CD8+ clones than normal scalp, suggesting antigenic drive. Unlike mouse skin, which is dominated by gammadelta T cells, normal human skin has resident alphabeta T cells that are also sequenced, and this complicates analysis of the scalp TCR repertoire. During tofacitinib treatment, many expanded lesional clones stuck around in both scalp and blood, and this persistence may partly explain why relapse happens after treatment is stopped. The treated cohort was small, with a single nonresponder, so links between baseline CD8+ expansion and response need larger studies. With tofacitinib, both scalp clonality and the number of expanded CD8+ clones among the top 100 scalp clones went down significantly. Shared TCR sequences between patients were less evident than in mice, which may be partly attributable to HLA diversity in the patient population.

The sequenced sample was CD4+ T cells sorted from blood, obtained between weeks 51 and 54, from a patient treated with tofacitinib. The sequence joins TRBV5-4 to TRBJ2-3; TRBD1 matches 11 bases in the middle. This TCR derives from a human donor with alopecia areata. The DNA sequence is as follows: TGTGCCAGCAGCCAGAGGACAGGGGGCCTTGATACGCAGTATTTT. It specifies CASSQRTGGLDTQYF.